This T cell receptor (beta chain) was recorded in a study of T cells after yellow fever vaccination. Per germline, CDR1 SGHAT and CDR2 FQDESV (reference sequence). CDR3 length equals 17 residues. V shed 3 bases, J shed 1 base, and the junction held 8 bases outside the gene matches. TCRdb redid the calling of the 5' RACE reads with MiXCR, one entry per CDR3 protein. Of 25,000 to 30,000 distinct CDR3 sequences listed, 4% to 5% are singletons. The sequencing used PBMCs, either bulk or a sorted T-cell subset (CD4+, CD8+, memory, or dextramer-sorted; not recorded which), collected on the day of the yellow fever booster vaccination. V is TRBV11-1 and J is TRBJ1-1; TRBD1 agrees at 10 bases. This TCR was sampled from a man between 18 and 29 years old who received the YFV17D yellow fever vaccine. Here the CDR3 reads CASSFGLTGGENTEAFF. Written as DNA, the CDR3 is TGTGCCAGCAGCTTCGGGTTGACAGGGGGCGAGAACACTGAAGCTTTCTTT. Supplemented by reference TRBV11-1 and TRBJ1-1, the full variable domain reads EAEVAQSPRYKITEKSQAVAFWCDPISGHATLYWYRQILGQGPELLVQFQDESVVDDSQLPKDRFSAERLKGVDSTLKIQPAELGDSAMYLCASSFGLTGGENTEAFFGQGTRLTVV.